These T cell receptor beta chains were read from a single sample in a study of neoadjuvant anti-PD-1 for oral cavity cancer. This table comes from immunoSEQ multiplex PCR, and its TCRdb copy is limited to in-frame clones, with some not included. Of about 14,000 clones in the sample, about 70% were seen once. Sample: PBMCs, taken before nivolumab (anti-PD-1) treatment. These receptors were obtained from a person between 35 and 79 years old with oral cavity squamous cell carcinoma. Each CDR3 is given with its conserved first and last residue. A D gene is named only where the DNA matches it firmly. The size field is filled for only some rows; it gives once, few, many or a size class.

NA,NA,TRBJ1-5,TRBV12-2,TGTGCAAGTCGCTTACTAATTCGGGCTTGGGGCGGATATGGCAATCAGCCCCAGCATTTT,CASRLLIRAWGGYGNQPQHF
NA,NA,TRBJ2-3,TRBV5-1,TGCGCCAGCAGCCGTAGAGATAGCACAGATACGCAGTATTTT,CASSRRDSTDTQYF
NA,TRBD1,TRBJ2-7,TRBV9,TGTGCCAGCAGCGGAGGGACAGGGAGGAGACTATACGAGCAGTACTTC,CASSGGTGRRLYEQYF
NA,TRBD2,TRBJ2-5,TRBV5-1,TGCGCCAGCAGCTTGGAGGGACTAGCGGGAGGAGAGACCCAGTACTTC,CASSLEGLAGGETQYF
few,TRBD1,TRBJ2-7,TRBV6-6,TGTGCCAGCAGTGGGACAGCCTACGAGCAGTACTTC,CASSGTAYEQYF
NA,NA,TRBJ2-2,TRBV30,TGTGCCTGGAAGAGTCTTCGGGAGGGGGAGCTGTTTTTT,CAWKSLREGELFF
NA,NA,TRBJ2-1,TRBV7-7,TGTGCCAGCAGCTTGTATGGGGGCGCAGGGAATGAGCAGTTCTTC,CASSLYGGAGNEQFF
NA,NA,TRBJ2-5,TRBV4-1,TGCGCCAGCAGCCCAGACTTGTTGCGGAGCCTGGGGGAGACCCAGTACTTC,CASSPDLLRSLGETQYF
NA,TRBD2,TRBJ2-1,TRBV30,TGTGCCTGGAGTGGCCCTGCGGGGGGCCTGGGTAATGAGCAGTTCTTC,CAWSGPAGGLGNEQFF
NA,NA,TRBJ1-4,TRBV27,TGTGCCAGCAGTCCCTTTTGGGGCTCCGAAAAACTGTTTTTT,CASSPFWGSEKLFF
NA,NA,TRBJ2-1,TRBV7-3,TGTGCCAGCAGCAGGGACTTGGGGGATAGGCAGCAGTTCTTC,CASSRDLGDRQQFF
NA,NA,TRBJ1-2,TRBV19,TGTGCCAGTAGCCCGACAGGCCCGAGGACTAACTATGGCTACACCTTC,CASSPTGPRTNYGYTF
few,TRBD1,TRBJ2-1,TRBV27,TGTGCCAGCAGAGTACAGGGGATCTACAATGAGCAGTTCTTC,CASRVQGIYNEQFF
NA,NA,TRBJ2-1,TRBV5-1,TGCGCCAGCAGCTTTATATTGGGGGGAAATGAGCAGTTCTTC,CASSFILGGNEQFF
NA,NA,TRBJ2-7,TRBV28,TGTGCCAGCAGTTTCCCACGGAGCTCCTACGAGCAGTACTTC,CASSFPRSSYEQYF
NA,NA,TRBJ2-6,TRBV5-8,TGTGCCAGCAGGCGGGGCCGGCCTGGGGCCAACGTCCTGACTTTC,CASRRGRPGANVLTF
NA,TRBD1,TRBJ1-2,TRBV5-1,TGCGCCAGCACCCTACAGGGGAACTATGGCTACACCTTC,CASTLQGNYGYTF
few,TRBD1,TRBJ2-7,TRBV11-2,TGTGCCAGCAGAGCCCCAGGGGGTTACTCCTACGAGCAGTACTTC,CASRAPGGYSYEQYF
NA,NA,TRBJ2-7,TRBV7-2,TGTGCCAGCAGCTTAGTACCATCATCCTACGAGCAGTACTTC,CASSLVPSSYEQYF
NA,NA,TRBJ1-1,TRBV9,TGTGCCAGCAGCGTAGGTGCGAGGGGGAACACTGAAGCTTTCTTT,CASSVGARGNTEAFF
NA,TRBD1,TRBJ1-2,TRBV2,TGTGCCAGCATATTCGACAGGGGGCATGGCTACACCTTC,CASIFDRGHGYTF
NA,TRBD1,TRBJ2-7,TRBV28,TGTGCCAGCAGCGATACTACAGGGGGCGGACACGAGCAGTACTTC,CASSDTTGGGHEQYF
few,TRBD1,TRBJ1-4,TRBV2,TGTGCCAGCATCACGGACAGGGCAGGTGAAAAACTGTTTTTT,CASITDRAGEKLFF
NA,TRBD2,TRBJ2-5,TRBV27,TGTGCCAGCAGTCCAATACAAGGGACTAGCGGAAGAGAGACCCAGTACTTC,CASSPIQGTSGRETQYF
few,TRBD1,TRBJ1-3,TRBV5-1,TGCGCCAGCAGCTCACAGGGGGCGCAGGGAAACACCATATATTTT,CASSSQGAQGNTIYF
NA,NA,TRBJ2-2,TRBV5-1,TGCGCCAGCAGCTGGCCCCCCGGGGAGCTGTTTTTT,CASSWPPGELFF
NA,TRBD1,TRBJ2-7,TRBV5-1,TGCGCCAGCAGCTTGGGTTGGACAGGGGGCGACGAGCAGTACTTC,CASSLGWTGGDEQYF
NA,NA,TRBJ1-5,TRBV30,TGTGCCTGGAGTGGAGACAGCAATCAGCCCCAGCATTTT,CAWSGDSNQPQHF
NA,TRBD2,TRBJ2-2,TRBV15,TGTGCCACCAGCCTGGGAGCGGGAGTATTCGGCGGGGAGCTGTTTTTT,CATSLGAGVFGGELFF
few,NA,TRBJ1-2,TRBV2,TGTGCCAGCACTCCGGACAGCGGCTCTAACTATGGCTACACCTTC,CASTPDSGSNYGYTF
NA,TRBD1,TRBJ1-1,TRBV30,TGTGCCTGGAGTCCGGGACAGGGGGGAGCTTTCTTT,CAWSPGQGGAFF
once,NA,TRBJ1-1,TRBV5-1,TGCGCCAGCTCCGAGGGGGGGTATACTGAAGCTTTCTTT,CASSEGGYTEAFF
NA,TRBD2,TRBJ2-2,TRBV10-1,TGCGCCAGCAGTGAGGGGGTAGCGGGAGGGCCTAGAGCCGGGGAGCTGTTTTTT,CASSEGVAGGPRAGELFF
once,TRBD1,TRBJ2-5,TRBV11-2,TGTGCCAGCAGCCTCATGCCCCCGGGACAGGGGGAGACCCAGTACTTC,CASSLMPPGQGETQYF
NA,NA,TRBJ2-1,TRBV4-1,TGCGCCAGCAGCCATAGGGGTGGGAATTCCTACAATGAGCAGTTCTTC,CASSHRGGNSYNEQFF
NA,TRBD2,TRBJ2-1,TRBV4-1,TGCGCCAGCAGCCAAGGGCGGGGGGGCCGGTACAATGAGCAGTTCTTC,CASSQGRGGRYNEQFF
NA,NA,TRBJ2-7,TRBV6-5,TGTGCCAGCAGTTACTCGGCGGGAAGGCGACAAGAGCAGTACTTC,CASSYSAGRRQEQYF
NA,NA,TRBJ2-7,TRBV7-8,TGTGCCAGCAGCCCCCGCGGTGGACTTTACGAGCAGTACTTC,CASSPRGGLYEQYF
NA,NA,TRBJ2-2,TRBV5-4,TGTGCCAGCAGCTTCCAGGGGAGAGGGAACACCGGGGAGCTGTTTTTT,CASSFQGRGNTGELFF
NA,TRBD1,TRBJ1-1,TRBV7-2,TGTGCCAGCCGCACAGGGGGCGCTTCTGAAGCTTTCTTT,CASRTGGASEAFF
few,TRBD2,TRBJ2-1,TRBV7-6,TGTGCCAGCAGCTTAGCTGTAGCGGGAAGGTACAATGAGCAGTTCTTC,CASSLAVAGRYNEQFF
NA,NA,TRBJ1-1,TRBV5-1,TGCGCCAGCAGCCCCGAGGGTTTGACCATGAACACTGAAGCTTTCTTT,CASSPEGLTMNTEAFF
NA,NA,TRBJ2-1,TRBV5-1,TGCGCCAGCAGCCTCGTGGGATATCAAGGGGATGAGCAGTTCTTC,CASSLVGYQGDEQFF
few,TRBD1,TRBJ2-7,TRBV11-2,TGTGCCAGCAGCTCAGGCGCCAGGACAGGGGGTAGATACGAGCAGTACTTC,CASSSGARTGGRYEQYF
NA,NA,TRBJ1-3,TRBV28,TGTGCCAGCAGTTCACAGGGCTCTGGAAACACCATATATTTT,CASSSQGSGNTIYF
NA,TRBD1,TRBJ1-5,TRBV30,TGTGCCTGCCAACAAAGGGGACAGAGCAATCAGCCCCAGCATTTT,CACQQRGQSNQPQHF
once,NA,TRBJ1-1,TRBV18,TGTGCCAGCTCACCGCGGTCGGCCATGAACACTGAAGCTTTCTTT,CASSPRSAMNTEAFF
NA,NA,TRBJ1-5,TRBV9,TGTGCCAGCAGCGTAGGGGATGTCAATCAGCCCCAGCATTTT,CASSVGDVNQPQHF
NA,TRBD2,TRBJ2-3,TRBV6-6,TGTGCCAGCAGTTCAGGACTAGCGCGGACAGATACGCAGTATTTT,CASSSGLARTDTQYF
NA,NA,TRBJ1-3,TRBV11-2,TGTGCCAGCAGCTTACTCGGGGGCCAGAGTAATGTTATAAGAAACACCATATATTTT,CASSLLGGQSNVIRNTIYF
NA,TRBD2,TRBJ2-3,TRBV11-3,TGTGCCAGCAGCCCCTATACTAGCGGGGTGAGCACAGATACGCAGTATTTT,CASSPYTSGVSTDTQYF
NA,NA,TRBJ2-7,TRBV4-1,TGCGCCAGCAGCCAAGTGAAGGGGGGGAACTACGAGCAGTACTTC,CASSQVKGGNYEQYF
NA,TRBD1,TRBJ1-2,TRBV2,TGTGCCAGCAGCCCAGGGGGATTGGGCTACACCTTC,CASSPGGLGYTF
NA,TRBD1,TRBJ1-1,TRBV27,TGTGCCAGCAGTCGACAGGGGAACACTGAAGCTTTCTTT,CASSRQGNTEAFF
NA,NA,TRBJ2-7,TRBV10-3,TGTGCCATCGGGGTCTCCTACGAGCAGTACTTC,CAIGVSYEQYF
few,NA,TRBJ1-2,TRBV5-1,TGCGCCAGCAGCTTGGAATACAGAGGATATGGCTACACCTTC,CASSLEYRGYGYTF
once,NA,TRBJ2-2,TRBV2,TGTGCCAGCACCTCCACGTGGGCGGGGACCGGGGAGCTGTTTTTT,CASTSTWAGTGELFF
NA,NA,TRBJ2-2,TRBV25-1,TGTGCCAGCAGTGAATTAACGGGTATGAACACCGGGGAGCTGTTTTTT,CASSELTGMNTGELFF